Listed below are T cell receptor beta chains from one sample, sequenced in a study of T cell responses to AZD1222 COVID-19 vaccine. Sequenced by immunoSEQ multiplex PCR; TCRdb stores in-frame clones only, minus some. The sample records roughly 120,000 clones, 80% to 90% being singletons. Sample: peripheral blood, taken on day 0 of AZD1222 vaccination. The receptors originated from an adult in good health. Both conserved end residues are part of each CDR3. A D gene is named only where the DNA matches it firmly. Expanded clones get a size class; other rows say once, few or many, or leave the size out.

TRBJ2-7 - TRBV28 - TGTGCCAGCAGTTTGCAGGGAGTCCGCAACGAGCAGTACTTC CASSLQGVRNEQYF
TRBJ2-3 - TRBV30 - TGTGCCTGGAGTGTATTGCCAGTAAGGACAGATACGCAGTATTTT CAWSVLPVRTDTQYF
TRBJ1-1 - TRBV12-3/TRBV12-4 - TGTGCCAGCAGTTTACGCCGGACTGAAGCTTTCTTT CASSLRRTEAFF
TRBJ1-3 once TRBV9 - TGTGCCAGCAGCGTAGCTTTCGGGGGCCTGCTCTCTGGAAACACCATATATTTT CASSVAFGGLLSGNTIYF
TRBJ2-7 - TRBV13 TRBD1 TGTGCCAGCAGCATAGACAGGGGCGAGCAGTACTTC CASSIDRGEQYF
TRBJ2-1 - TRBV28 TRBD2 TGTGCCAGCAGTTCCGGGGGGGCCCGAGATGAGCAGTTCTTC CASSSGGARDEQFF
TRBJ2-5 - TRBV3-1/TRBV3-2 - TGTGCCAGCAGCCAACTTAGCTCGGAGACCCAGTACTTC CASSQLSSETQYF
TRBJ2-6 - TRBV5-6 - TGTGCCAGCAGCTCGGCAGGGACGGGGGCCAACGTCCTGACTTTC CASSSAGTGANVLTF
TRBJ1-4 - TRBV6-1 - TGTGCCAGCAGTGAAGGACCGGGAATGGATGAAAAACTGTTTTTT CASSEGPGMDEKLFF
TRBJ1-4 - TRBV27 - TGTGCCACCCGGGGGGCCGATGAAAAACTGTTTTTT CATRGADEKLFF
TRBJ1-1 once TRBV30 - TGTGCCTGGAGGGGGGGAGGGAACACTGAAGCTTTCTTT CAWRGGGNTEAFF
TRBJ2-1 - TRBV19 TRBD2 TGTGCCAGTAGGAAAGTTAGCGGGGGCGATGAGCAGTTCTTC CASRKVSGGDEQFF
TRBJ1-5 once TRBV5-1 TRBD1 TGCGCCAGCAGCGAAGGGACAGGGGGAGTGGCTCAGCCCCAGCATTTT CASSEGTGGVAQPQHF
TRBJ2-7 - TRBV5-1 - TGCGCCAGCAGCTCATCGGGGGGCGGGGTTTACGAGCAGTACTTC CASSSSGGGVYEQYF
TRBJ2-1 - TRBV27 TRBD1 TGTGCCAGCAGTCCCCAGGGGGCGACTATTTTCAGCTCCTACAATGAGCAGTTCTTC CASSPQGATIFSSYNEQFF
TRBJ2-7 - TRBV19 TRBD1 TGTGCCAGTAGTAGAATCGGGACAGGGAGCTCCTACGAGCAGTACTTC CASSRIGTGSSYEQYF
TRBJ1-3 - TRBV6-5 - TGTGCCAGCAGACCCGGGTGGGCCGGAAACACCATATATTTT CASRPGWAGNTIYF
TRBJ2-5 - TRBV5-1 - TGCGCCAGCAGCTTGGGAGGGAAGGAAGAGACCCAGTACTTC CASSLGGKEETQYF
TRBJ2-5 once TRBV18 - TGTGCCAGCTCACCGGAGGGGGCCGGGGAGACCCAGTACTTC CASSPEGAGETQYF
TRBJ1-5 - TRBV3-1/TRBV3-2 TRBD1 TGTGCCAGCAGCCCCGGACCCGGGACAGGATACGGGAGCAGCAATCAGCCTCAGCATTTT CASSPGPGTGYGSSNQPQHF
TRBJ2-1 - TRBV18 - TGTGCCAGCTCACCACCGAGCCAGGGGAACAATGAGCAGTTCTTC CASSPPSQGNNEQFF
TRBJ2-2 - TRBV27 TRBD2 TGTGCCAGCAGTCCCGGGACTAGCGGGGGTCGGGGGGAGCTGTTTTTT CASSPGTSGGRGELFF
TRBJ2-1 once TRBV7-3 TRBD2 TGTGCCAGCAGCCCGACTAGCGGGAGGGTTGAGCAGTTCTTC CASSPTSGRVEQFF
TRBJ2-7 - TRBV4-2 TRBD1 TGTGCCAGCAGCCCCCAGGGGGCCGAGACTGGGGAGCAGTACTTC CASSPQGAETGEQYF
TRBJ2-7 once TRBV28 - TGTGCCAGCAGACATACCGGGACACCGTTCGAGCAGTACTTC CASRHTGTPFEQYF
TRBJ2-7 few TRBV11-2 - TGTGCCAGCAGCTTAGATCAGGGAATAGACGGGTACTTC CASSLDQGIDGYF
TRBJ2-3 - TRBV7-2 TRBD2 TGTGCCAGCAGCTCGACTAGCGGATCCATTAGCACAGATACGCAGTATTTT CASSSTSGSISTDTQYF
TRBJ1-2 - TRBV28 - TGTGCCAGCAGTTTAAGGGGGTTGAGCTACACCTTC CASSLRGLSYTF
TRBJ2-3 - TRBV29-1 - TGCAGCGTTGATGGGGGCGGTAGCACAGATACGCAGTATTTT CSVDGGGSTDTQYF
TRBJ2-5 - TRBV11-2 - TGTGCCAGCAGCGCGCAGACAGTTTCAGAGACCCAGTACTTC CASSAQTVSETQYF
TRBJ2-1 - TRBV23-1 - TGCGCCAGCAGTCCCACCGACAGGCCCAATGAGCAGTTCTTC CASSPTDRPNEQFF
TRBJ2-7 few TRBV2 - TGTGCCAGCAGATCCCCCCGGGGCCGCTACGAGCAGTACTTC CASRSPRGRYEQYF
TRBJ1-4 - TRBV28 - TGTGCCAGCAGTTCAAGACTGCGAACTAATGAAAAACTGTTTTTT CASSSRLRTNEKLFF
TRBJ1-2 - TRBV10-3 - TGTGCCATCAGTAGTCAGGGCGCTAACTATGGCTACACCTTC CAISSQGANYGYTF
TRBJ1-2 - TRBV28 TRBD1 TGTGCCAGCAGTACTACACCGGGACAGGGGGACGGCTACACCTTC CASSTTPGQGDGYTF
TRBJ2-3 - TRBV7-2 - TGTGCCAGCAGCACCACCACACGCGTCTGGAGCACAGATACGCAGTATTTT CASSTTTRVWSTDTQYF
TRBJ2-1 - TRBV6-6 - TGTGCCAGCAGTACCGGGACAAGCCCGAATGAGCAGTTCTTC CASSTGTSPNEQFF
TRBJ1-2 - TRBV3-1/TRBV3-2 - TGTGCCAGCAGCCCCCCCAGGGTTGAGATTTATGGCTACACCTTC CASSPPRVEIYGYTF
TRBJ1-4 few TRBV12-3/TRBV12-4 - TGTGCCAGCAGCTCGACCTATGAAAAACTGTTTTTT CASSSTYEKLFF
TRBJ2-4 once TRBV7-2 - TGTGCCAGCAGCTTAGCGTTGGGTTCCCCCAAAAACATTCAGTACTTC CASSLALGSPKNIQYF
TRBJ2-7 few TRBV6-5 TRBD1 TGTGCCAGCAACCGGGACAGGGGGCGGTACGAGCAGTACTTC CASNRDRGRYEQYF
TRBJ2-7 - TRBV28 TRBD2 TGTGCCAGCAGTTCACCCGGGACTAGCCAGCTCCCCTACGAGCAGTACTTC CASSSPGTSQLPYEQYF
TRBJ1-5 - TRBV28 TRBD1 TGTGCCAGCAGGCCTCCTCGCTCAGGGGGCTTTAGGGATCAGCCCCAGCATTTT CASRPPRSGGFRDQPQHF
TRBJ2-3 few TRBV2 - TGTGCCAGCAGTGAAAACCCAGATACGCAGTATTTT CASSENPDTQYF
TRBJ1-4 - TRBV6-1 TRBD1 TGTGCCAGCAGTGAGGGGACAGGTGGTGAAAAACTGTTTTTT CASSEGTGGEKLFF
TRBJ1-4 - TRBV7-9 TRBD1 TGTGCCAGCAGCTTCGGACAGGGGGCTACTAATGAAAAACTGTTTTTT CASSFGQGATNEKLFF
TRBJ2-7 - TRBV5-1 - TGCGCCAGCAGCTTGGAATTCCGGGGTCCAACAGCGAGCTCCTACGAGCAGTACTTC CASSLEFRGPTASSYEQYF